Listed here is a single T cell receptor beta chain. These data originate in a study of blood T cell repertoires in COVID-19. Study as a whole: In each case, the material was cDNA or gDNA derived from T cells, B-cell-depleted T cells, or PBMCs.

Trimming took off 0 bases at V and 4 bases at J, with 7 bases between the two ends. Germline V CDR1 and CDR2: SGHRS, YFSETQ. The length of the CDR3 is 14 residues. Here immunoSEQ multiplex PCR was the method, and the copy in TCRdb shows in-frame clones only, minus some. The sample includes about 230,000 clones, about 83% of them seen just once. The TCR was taken from a woman in her fifties or sixties with acute or convalescent COVID-19. The chain couples TRBV5-1 to TRBJ1-4; D not certain. The sequencing input was peripheral blood. CDR3 residues: CASSLELYNEKLFF. DNA for the CDR3: TGCGCCAGCAGCTTGGAACTGTATAATGAAAAACTGTTTTTT.